These 22 T cell receptor beta chains were all obtained from the same sample, sequenced in a study of OX40 agonist ivuxolimab in advanced cancers. This table comes from immunoSEQ multiplex PCR, and its TCRdb copy is limited to in-frame clones, with some not included. Among about 59,000 clones listed, about 90% were seen once. This sample comprised CD4+ or CD8+ T cells sorted from blood, obtained in a trial of the OX40 agonist ivuxolimab. These receptors all come from an adult with an advanced solid tumor such as melanoma, head and neck, liver or kidney cancer.

This chain connects TRBV7-9 to TRBJ2-7; 7 bases are shared with TRBD2. Germline trimming cut 1 base from V and 0 bases from J; bases unmatched to any gene: 3. CDR3 length: 15 amino acids. The germline V gene has CDR1 SEHNR and CDR2 FQNEAQ (reference sequence). The CDR3 region has the DNA TGTGCCAGCAGCTTAGGAGGGACTACCTCCTACGAGCAGTACTTC. Translation: CASSLGGTTSYEQYF.

The chain joins TRBV9 to TRBJ2-1; 7 nucleotides match TRBD2. Trimming removed 0 bases from V and 9 bases from J; junction bases left unmatched: 15. This CDR3 contains 17 residues. Germline CDR1 is SGDLS and CDR2 is YYNGEE. The CDR3 loop is CASSVGDSRGGKSEQFF. The CDR3 nucleotides read TGTGCCAGCAGCGTAGGGGACTCTCGCGGGGGTAAGAGTGAGCAGTTCTTC.

V and J are TRBV5-1 and TRBJ1-1, with a possible D match to TRBD1 (6 bases). V lost 1 base to trimming and J lost 6 bases, with 7 bases between them. Germline V gives CDR1 SGHRS, CDR2 YFSETQ. This CDR3 contains 12 residues. In DNA, the CDR3 is TGCGCCAGCAGCTTGACAGGGCCTGAAGCTTTCTTT. Translation gives CASSLTGPEAFF. The full variable domain, with the rest looked up from reference TRBV5-1 and TRBJ1-1, is KAGVTQTPRYLIKTRGQQVTLSCSPISGHRSVSWYQQTPGQGLQFLFEYFSETQRNKGNFPGRFSGRQFSNSRSEMNVSTLELGDSALYLCASSLTGPEAFFGQGTRLTVV.

This chain's CDR3 is CASSLVWGQNTEAFF. The CDR3 DNA reads as TGTGCCAGCAGCTTAGTTTGGGGGCAAAACACTGAAGCTTTCTTT. This chain joins TRBV11-2 and TRBJ1-1; D might be TRBD1 (6 bases). Trimming took 1 base from V and 2 from J, leaving 11 bases between them. Germline loops: CDR1 SGHAT, CDR2 FQNNGV. The CDR3 has 15 residues.

The chain is built from TRBV7-9 and TRBJ2-7, with D perhaps TRBD2 (6 bases). V dropped 6 bases and J dropped 6 bases, with 12 bases sitting between them. In germline, CDR1 is SEHNR, CDR2 FQNEAQ (reference sequence). The CDR3 has 12 residues. The CDR3: CASSSLASEQYF. CDR3 sequence (DNA): TGTGCCAGCAGTTCACTAGCCAGCGAGCAGTACTTC.

The chain recombines TRBV19 with TRBJ2-5, with a possible D match to TRBD2 (5 bases). CDR3 size: 13 residues. Germline CDR1 reads LNHDA; CDR2 reads SQIVND (reference sequence). Trimming shortened V by 3 bases and J by 2 bases, and 7 bases separated the two germline ends. The CDR3 coding sequence is TGTGCCAGTAGTATCGAGGGTCAAGAGACCCAGTACTTC. Its protein product is CASSIEGQETQYF. The full variable domain, rest sourced from reference TRBV19 and TRBJ2-5, is DGGITQSPKYLFRKEGQNVTLSCEQNLNHDAMYWYRQDPGQGLRLIYYSQIVNDFQKGDIAEGYSVSREKKESFPLTVTSAQKNPTAFYLCASSIEGQETQYFGPGTRLLVL.

The J gene is TRBJ1-1, the V gene TRBV7-2, with D possibly being TRBD1 (5 bases). The CDR3 is 14 residues long. Germline V CDR1 and CDR2: SGHTA, FQGNSA. The V and J ends lost 5 bases and 0 bases respectively, with 10 bases between them. The CDR3 sequence: CASSPTVMNTEAFF. The CDR3 DNA follows: TGTGCCAGCAGCCCGACAGTGATGAACACTGAAGCTTTCTTT.

Here the CDR3 DNA reads TGCGCCAGCAGCTTGGGTGTAGGCCAAGAGACCCAGTACTTC. It translates to CASSLGVGQETQYF. The rearrangement joins TRBV5-1 to TRBJ2-5, with no clear D. Trimming left V 0 bases short and J 1 base short, with 7 bases between. The germline V gene encodes CDR1 SGHRS and CDR2 YFSETQ. The CDR3 covers 14 residues. Drawing the rest from reference TRBV5-1 and TRBJ2-5, the complete variable domain is KAGVTQTPRYLIKTRGQQVTLSCSPISGHRSVSWYQQTPGQGLQFLFEYFSETQRNKGNFPGRFSGRQFSNSRSEMNVSTLELGDSALYLCASSLGVGQETQYFGPGTRLLVL.

This chain links TRBV10-3 with TRBJ2-3; D is possibly TRBD1 (6 bases). V was clipped by 3 bases and J by 1 base, with 11 bases between them. Germline values: CDR1 ENHRY, CDR2 SYGVKD. The CDR3 is 15 amino acids. The CDR3 sequence is CAISDRGFGTDTQYF. As DNA, the CDR3 is TGTGCCATCAGTGACAGGGGTTTTGGCACAGATACGCAGTATTTT.

Concerning this clone itself: One end of the junction varies from germline; a read error may be responsible. The V call is TRBV19, the J call TRBJ1-1; no clear D gene. This CDR3 is built from 15 residues. CDR1 LNHDA and CDR2 SQIVND come from the germline V gene (reference sequence). The CDR3 reads CASSDPRHTNTEAFF. CDR3 coding DNA: TGTGCGAGTAGTGACCCCCGACATACGAACACTGAAGCTTTCTTT.

The rearrangement joins TRBV6-5 to TRBJ2-7; D possibly corresponds to TRBD2 (5 bases). In germline, CDR1 is MNHEY, CDR2 SVGAGI. The CDR3 has 14 residues. V was pared by 4 bases and J by 2 bases, with 12 bases between. This chain's CDR3 is CASSLTSGPYEQYF. Written as DNA, the CDR3 is TGTGCCAGCAGTTTAACTAGTGGCCCCTACGAGCAGTACTTC.

V gene TRBV7-7 combines with J gene TRBJ2-1; 9 bases are a match to TRBD2. V shed 1 base, J shed 10 bases, and the junction held 11 bases outside the gene matches. CDR1 is SSHAT, CDR2 FNYEAQ, per germline (reference sequence). This CDR3 has 16 amino acids. As DNA, the CDR3 is TGTGCCAGCAGCTTAGATAGAAGCGGGGGGCCATTAGAGCAGTTCTTC. This encodes CASSLDRSGGPLEQFF.

J is TRBJ1-3 and V is TRBV6-5; D gene uncertain. This CDR3 region has 14 residues. Trimming shortened V by 7 bases and J by 4 bases, and 14 bases separated the two germline ends. The germline V gene encodes CDR1 MNHEY and CDR2 SVGAGI. The CDR3 loop is CASTLSGPGNTIYF. DNA for the CDR3: TGTGCCAGCACTCTCTCGGGTCCCGGAAACACCATATATTTT.

The sample holds one count of this clone. The genes are TRBV10-1 and TRBJ2-2; D may be TRBD2 (5 bases). Deletions cut 8 bases from V and 8 bases from J, with 15 bases between. From germline, CDR1 is WNHNN and CDR2 SYGVQD (reference sequence). The CDR3 contains 13 residues. CDR3 nucleotides: TGCGCCAGCTCCCGACTACTTGAGGGGGAGCTGTTTTTT. This sequence encodes CASSRLLEGELFF.

The rearrangement uses TRBV7-7 and TRBJ1-3; D is perhaps TRBD1 (6 bases). The ends were cut back, 5 bases at V and 2 bases at J, with 10 bases in the middle. This CDR3 is 14 amino acids long. CDR1 and CDR2 (germline): SSHAT, FNYEAQ (reference sequence). The CDR3: CASSVNRAGNTIYF. CDR3 coding DNA: TGTGCCAGCAGCGTAAACAGGGCTGGAAACACCATATATTTT.

J is TRBJ1-5 and V is TRBV18; D gene uncertain. This CDR3 comprises 14 residues. V lost 6 bases and J 0 bases, leaving 9 bases between the germline ends. Germline V gives CDR1 KGHSH, CDR2 LQKENI. This CDR3 is CASSRVNSNQPQHF. DNA for the CDR3: TGTGCCAGCTCCAGAGTTAATAGCAATCAGCCCCAGCATTTT.

The chain is built from TRBV9 and TRBJ1-2; no clear D gene. The CDR3 sequence is 13 residues long. V gave up 3 bases and J gave up 4 bases, with 10 bases separating them. Germline V lookup: CDR1 SGDLS, CDR2 YYNGEE. CDR3 DNA sequence: TGTGCCAGCAGCGGGAAGACACTCTATGGCTACACCTTC. It encodes CASSGKTLYGYTF.

V gene TRBV2 combines with J gene TRBJ1-5, with a possible D match to TRBD1 (6 bases). Germline CDR1 is SNHLY and CDR2 is FYNNEI. CDR3 length: 13 residues. The V end was cut by 4 bases, the J end by 6 bases, with 10 bases between. The CDR3, as DNA: TGTGCCAGCAGTGGGAGAGGGGGTCAGCCCCAGCATTTT. It codes for CASSGRGGQPQHF.

This rearrangement joins TRBV10-1 to TRBJ2-3; no firm D call. In germline, CDR1 is WNHNN, CDR2 SYGVQD (reference sequence). This CDR3 is 12 amino acids long. The ends were cut back, 10 bases at V and 8 bases at J, with 16 bases in the middle. The CDR3: CATIAPSGTQYF. In nucleotides, the CDR3 is TGCGCCACCATAGCCCCTTCGGGTACGCAGTATTTT.

The V gene is TRBV27, the J gene TRBJ1-2; D not certain. The CDR3 is 14 amino acids. The V and J ends lost 4 bases and 2 bases respectively, with 11 bases between them. Germline V gives CDR1 MNHEY, CDR2 SMNVEV (reference sequence). The CDR3 sequence is CASSYLPSNYGYTF. DNA of the CDR3: TGTGCCAGCAGTTATCTCCCCTCGAACTATGGCTACACCTTC.

The chain recombines TRBV27 with TRBJ2-7; D unclear. V was trimmed by 8 bases and J by 2 bases, leaving 16 bases between them. The CDR3 runs 14 residues. Germline V gene lookup returns CDR1 MNHEY and CDR2 SMNVEV (reference sequence). CDR3 sequence: CASSSAKTAYEQYF. CDR3 nucleotides: TGTGCCAGCTCCTCGGCAAAAACGGCCTACGAGCAGTACTTC.

The rearrangement joins TRBV28 to TRBJ1-1; 7 nucleotides line up with TRBD1. Germline lookup yields CDR1 MDHEN and CDR2 SYDVKM. The V and J ends lost 6 bases and 2 bases, in that order; junction bases with no gene match: 0. There are 12 residues in the CDR3. CDR3 region: CASRGGNTEAFF. CDR3 sequence (DNA): TGTGCCAGCAGAGGGGGCAACACTGAAGCTTTCTTT.